The 11 T cell receptor beta chains listed next were all sequenced from one sample in a study of patients and donors after allogeneic stem cell transplantation. Using its own MiXCR run on the RT-PCR reads, TCRdb lists one record per CDR3 protein. The sample shows about a million distinct CDR3 sequences, roughly 18% of them seen only once. Sample: blood, either unsorted or a sorted T cell fraction (not recorded which). These receptors all stem from a human donor who was either an allogeneic HSCT recipient or a stem cell or donor lymphocyte infusion donor (not recorded which). It is not recorded whose cells these are; they may come from a transplant donor.

This clonotype appeared a few times. The chain combines TRBV6-1 with TRBJ1-1; D unclear. The CDR3 has 13 residues. The ends were cut back, 7 bases at V and 0 bases at J, with 9 bases in the middle. Germline CDR1 reads MNHNS; CDR2 reads SASEGT. CDR3 in amino acids: CASMRVMNTEAFF. The CDR3 coding sequence is TGTGCCAGCATGCGGGTGATGAACACTGAAGCTTTCTTT.

The V and J genes are TRBV6-1 and TRBJ2-7; 8 bases agree with TRBD2. The germline V gene encodes CDR1 MNHNS and CDR2 SASEGT. CDR3 size: 13 residues. J lost 2 bases, V lost 6 bases, and 3 bases had no gene match. This CDR3 is CASRSGGTYEQYF. The CDR3 DNA sequence: TGTGCCAGCAGATCGGGGGGGACCTACGAGCAGTACTTC.

In this sample, this clonotype turned up many times. The chain couples TRBV7-2 to TRBJ2-7; D possibly corresponds to TRBD1 (6 bases). Per germline, CDR1 SGHTA and CDR2 FQGNSA. The CDR3 runs to 14 residues. With 2 bases removed from V and 0 bases from J, the gap between germline ends came to 8 bases. In DNA, the CDR3 is TGTGCCAGCAGCTTAAACAGGGTCTCCTACGAGCAGTACTTC. Its protein is CASSLNRVSYEQYF.

In DNA form, the CDR3 reads TGTGCCAGCAGCCAAGATAGCGGGGCGGAGACCCAGTACTTC. The encoded protein is CASSQDSGAETQYF. J is TRBJ2-5 and V is TRBV3-1; 8 nucleotides align to TRBD2. V was pared by 0 bases and J by 5 bases, with 2 bases of the junction left unmatched. In germline, CDR1 is LGHDT, CDR2 YNNKEL (reference sequence). The CDR3 runs to 14 residues.

The V call is TRBV11-2, the J call TRBJ1-2; D might be TRBD1 (5 bases). CDR1 and CDR2 from the germline V gene are SGHAT and FQNNGV. V was cut by 0 bases and J by 6 bases, with 8 bases left in between. This CDR3 is 13 amino acids long. The CDR3 DNA reads as TGTGCCAGCAGCTTAGAGACAGTCGATGGCTACACCTTC. Translating gives CASSLETVDGYTF.

The rearrangement joins TRBV12-3 or TRBV12-4 to TRBJ2-3; TRBD1 matches at 7 bases. J lost 4 bases, V lost 5 bases, and 9 bases had no gene match. CDR3 length: 15 residues. CDR3 in amino acids: CASSTPGQSADTQYF. The CDR3 DNA reads TGTGCCAGCAGTACACCGGGACAGAGTGCAGATACGCAGTATTTT.

This clonotype was observed at least ten times. This chain links TRBV29-1 with TRBJ2-5; D possibly corresponds to TRBD2 (6 bases). The V end lost 6 bases, the J end lost 0 bases, and 11 bases lay between the germline ends. The germline gives CDR1 SQVTM, CDR2 ANQGSEA. The CDR3 consists of 13 residues. CDR3 nucleotide sequence: TGCAGCGTCCTACTAGCTTACCAAGAGACCCAGTACTTC. Translating it yields CSVLLAYQETQYF.

The V gene is TRBV12-3 or TRBV12-4, the J gene TRBJ1-1; D may be TRBD1 (5 bases). Trimming removed 7 bases from V and 6 bases from J, with 18 bases in between. The CDR3 consists of 14 residues. The CDR3 loop is CASIRWGGMAEAFF. The DNA of the CDR3 is TGTGCCAGCATTAGGTGGGGCGGTATGGCTGAAGCTTTCTTT.

This clonotype turned up a few times. The CDR3: CASSQGQGVSEQYF. CDR3 bases: TGTGCCAGCAGCCAAGGACAGGGTGTCTCCGAGCAGTACTTC. The chain has TRBV3-1 and TRBJ2-7, with TRBD1 identical over 7 bases. CDR3 length: 14 residues. Germline CDR1 is LGHDT and CDR2 is YNNKEL (reference sequence). The trim removed 1 base at V and 6 bases at J, leaving 6 bases unmatched.

This clonotype came up many times. The genes are TRBV7-2 and TRBJ2-2; D call uncertain. This CDR3 contains 13 residues. CDR1 SGHTA and CDR2 FQGNSA come from the germline V gene. With 1 base removed from V and 6 bases from J, the gap between germline ends came to 6 bases. CDR3 protein: CASSLDSPGELFF. CDR3 bases: TGTGCCAGCAGCTTAGATTCGCCCGGGGAGCTGTTTTTT.

This clonotype was counted ten times or more. The chain joins TRBV5-6 to TRBJ1-2; D remains unclear. Germline V gene sequence: CDR1 SGHDT, CDR2 YYEEEE. V gave up 0 bases and J gave up 4 bases, with 13 bases separating them. The CDR3 loop spans 15 amino acids. The CDR3 DNA reads TGTGCCAGCAGCTTGGCCAACGGCGGATTCTATGGCTACACCTTC. Encoded protein: CASSLANGGFYGYTF. The entire variable domain, with the rest obtained from reference TRBV5-6 and TRBJ1-2, is as follows: DAGVTQSPTHLIKTRGQQVTLRCSPKSGHDTVSWYQQALGQGPQFIFQYYEEEERQRGNFPDRFSGHQFPNYSSELNVNALLLGDSALYLCASSLANGGFYGYTFGSGTRLTVV.